This T cell receptor (beta chain) was sequenced during a study of metastatic and nonmetastatic thyroid tumors. Whole-study context: Samples came from malignant and benign thyroid patients, and repertoires were compared across blood and tumor or nodule tissue.

Study-wide points: A significant increase in TCR beta diversity was reportedly seen in malignant thyroid tumors relative to benign nodules, in blood and tumor.

Until they underwent thyroid surgery, no patient had received any treatment. The CDR3 extends over 18 amino acids. Germline CDR1 and CDR2: SGHVS and FQNEAQ. TCRdb re-clonotyped the PCR reads via MiXCR. The data hold roughly 48,000 clones, with approximately 15% observed a single time. This clone was recorded at least ten times. Its antigen is still unknown. A single base separates this from a much larger clone, so it may be a read error. The sample taken for sequencing was blood. This receptor was identified in a female donor with papillary thyroid cancer or a benign thyroid nodule (not recorded which). Some clones in this sample may be carry-over from other donors' samples. The chain joins TRBV7-8 to TRBJ1-6; D perhaps matches TRBD1 (5 bases). The CDR3 nucleotides are TGTGCCAGCAGCCATGAGCCCGGGACCTGGACTGTGGATTCACCCCTCCGCTTT. Translating gives CASSHEPGTWTVDSPLRF.